Each of the 23 T cell receptor beta chains below was sequenced from the same sample in a study of shared clonotypes between healthy human individuals (dated by TCRdb to about 2020). Library preparation employed the immunoSEQ multiplex PCR assay. Here the immuneACCESS table is served through TCRdb, limited to in-frame sequences with V and J called. Missing clones are a known gap in these copies; in checked studies unresolved V genes cover under half, and the rest lacks a known reason. Present in this sample are nearly 1,000,000 clones, about 80% of which were seen just once. The ten biggest clones cover roughly 1.5% of the sample. Sequencing was done on a sample of memory CD4+ T cells sorted from blood. The cell subset or site tag for this specimen amounts to: CD45RA-negative fraction. All receptors come from a man between 18 and 35 years old in good health.

The chain recombines TRBV7-9 with TRBJ2-1; 7 bases map to TRBD2. The CDR3 is 16 residues long. V dropped 0 bases and J dropped 4; count of bases not matched to a gene: 6. The germline gives CDR1 SEHNR, CDR2 FQNEAQ (reference sequence). The CDR3, as DNA: TGTGCCAGCAGCTTAGCAAACAGCGGGAAATACAATGAGCAGTTCTTC. Its protein product is CASSLANSGKYNEQFF. Full variable domain (remainder filled in from reference TRBV7-9 and TRBJ2-1): DTGVSQNPRHKITKRGQNVTFRCDPISEHNRLYWYRQTLGQGPEFLTYFQNEAQLEKSRLLSDRFSAERPKGSFSTLEIQRTEQGDSAMYLCASSLANSGKYNEQFFGPGTRLTVL.

The chain joins TRBV18 to TRBJ1-5; D gene unclear. This CDR3 is 13 amino acids long. The V end was cut by 8 bases, the J end by 4 bases, with 12 bases between. The germline V gene encodes CDR1 KGHSH and CDR2 LQKENI. Here the CDR3 DNA reads TGTGCCAGCCGAGGAGGGCAAAATCAGCCCCAGCATTTT. It translates to CASRGGQNQPQHF. Using reference TRBV18 and TRBJ1-5 for the parts outside the CDR3, the full variable domain is NAGVMQNPRHLVRRRGQEARLRCSPMKGHSHVYWYRQLPEEGLKFMVYLQKENIIDESGMPKERFSAEFPKEGPSILRIQQVVRGDSAAYFCASRGGQNQPQHFGDGTRLSIL.

The CDR3 loop reads CASSARGGGNTIYF. In DNA form, the CDR3 reads TGTGCCAGCAGCGCACGGGGGGGCGGAAACACCATATATTTT. J is TRBJ1-3 and V is TRBV6-1; tentative D call: TRBD1 (6 bases). This CDR3 region has 14 residues. Trimming left V 6 bases short and J 4 bases short, with 13 bases between. Looked up from germline, CDR1 is MNHNS and CDR2 is SASEGT.

This chain links TRBV2 with TRBJ2-7; weak D call: TRBD1 (5 bases). Trimming removed 1 base at V and 3 bases at J, with 13 bases between. The CDR3 spans 15 residues. The germline CDR1 and CDR2 sequences are SNHLY and FYNNEI. The CDR3 DNA is TGTGCCAGCAGTGAAGTCCAGGGTTTATACTACGAGCAGTACTTC. Translation gives CASSEVQGLYYEQYF.

The V gene is TRBV28, the J gene TRBJ2-7; 7 bases fit TRBD2. Trimming took 8 bases from V and 5 from J; bases not matched to a gene: 3. Germline CDR1 is MDHEN and CDR2 is SYDVKM. The CDR3 runs 11 residues. For the CDR3, the DNA is TGTGCCAGCCTGGGGAGGGACGAGCAGTACTTC. Translation: CASLGRDEQYF.

The gene calls are TRBV16 and TRBJ1-2, with 8 nucleotides matching TRBD1. CDR3 length equals 14 residues. Germline lookup yields CDR1 KGHSY and CDR2 FQNENV. With V trimmed by 7 bases and J by 2 bases, 6 bases remained unmatched. The CDR3 region has the DNA TGTGCCAGCACCCAGGGACAGGTCAACTATGGCTACACCTTC. Its protein is CASTQGQVNYGYTF.

About this clone: This clone may be a read error of a much larger clone one base away. The rearrangement joins TRBV27 to TRBJ2-2, with no clear D. Trimming removed 2 bases from V and 1 base from J, with 5 bases in between. This CDR3 comprises 14 residues. Germline lookup yields CDR1 MNHEY and CDR2 SMNVEV (reference sequence). The CDR3 nucleotides are TGTGCCAGCAGTTTAAGGCAGAACACCGGGGAGCTGTTTTTT. Protein sequence: CASSLRQNTGELFF.

The J gene is TRBJ1-6, the V gene TRBV6-1; tentatively, D is TRBD1 (5 bases). CDR3 length equals 15 residues. The V gene lost 2 bases and the J gene lost 13 bases, with 18 bases spanning the gap. Germline V gives CDR1 MNHNS, CDR2 SASEGT. Here the CDR3 DNA reads TGTGCCAGCAGTGAACTCGGGACTATGAACGATCCCCTCCACTTT. Its protein is CASSELGTMNDPLHF.

This rearrangement joins TRBV7-9 to TRBJ2-1; 13 nucleotides align to TRBD2. Unmatched junction bases numbered 11, after V lost 5 bases and J lost 1 base. From germline, CDR1 is SEHNR and CDR2 FQNEAQ (reference sequence). The CDR3 loop spans 19 amino acids. The CDR3 sequence: CASSPPGTSGATSYNEQFF. The CDR3 DNA is TGTGCCAGCAGCCCCCCCGGGACTAGCGGGGCCACATCCTACAATGAGCAGTTCTTC.

With regard to this clone: The sample contains more than one DNA sequence encoding this CDR3. J is TRBJ2-7 and V is TRBV5-1; D might be TRBD2 (6 bases). V lost 3 bases to trimming and J lost 4 bases, with 8 bases between them. Per the germline V gene, CDR1 is SGHRS and CDR2 is YFSETQ. The CDR3 contains 12 residues. The CDR3 here is CASSWDSYEQYF. DNA for the CDR3: TGCGCCAGCAGCTGGGACTCTTACGAGCAGTACTTC.

V usage is TRBV6-6 and J usage is TRBJ1-1; no firm D call. V was cut by 7 bases and J by 13 bases, with 13 bases left in between. The germline gives CDR1 MNHNY, CDR2 SVGAGI (reference sequence). The CDR3 loop spans 10 amino acids. The CDR3 here is CASKRARVFF. CDR3 sequence (DNA): TGTGCCAGCAAGAGGGCAAGGGTTTTCTTT.

There are a few counts of this clone. The chain has TRBV5-4 and TRBJ1-2, with a weak D call TRBD1 (5 bases). The length of the CDR3 is 13 residues. Germline V gene data show CDR1 as SGHNT and CDR2 as YYREEE (reference sequence). With 4 bases removed from V and 10 bases from J, the gap between germline ends came to 17 bases. In DNA, the CDR3 is TGTGCCAGCAGCGGGTCAGGGACCAACCCCTACACCTTC. Encoded protein: CASSGSGTNPYTF.

Details on this clone: Other DNA sequences within the sample encode an identical CDR3. The chain employs TRBV19 and TRBJ2-3; 13 bases align to TRBD2. The CDR3 runs 16 residues. Trimming cost V 3 bases and J 3 bases; bases outside gene matches: 3. From germline, CDR1 is LNHDA and CDR2 SQIVND (reference sequence). Here the CDR3 reads CASSIGGLAGTDTQYF. The DNA of the CDR3 is TGTGCCAGTAGTATCGGGGGACTAGCGGGAACAGATACGCAGTATTTT.

This clone showed up many times. This specimen includes other DNA sequences encoding the same CDR3. The chain is built from TRBV25-1 and TRBJ1-1, with no clear D. Germline CDR1 reads MGHDK; CDR2 reads SYGVNS. This CDR3 has 11 amino acids. The V and J ends lost 5 bases and 1 base respectively, with 2 bases between them. The CDR3 here is CASSRNTEAFF. In nucleotides, the CDR3 is TGTGCCAGCAGTAGGAACACTGAAGCTTTCTTT.

This clone was seen a handful of times. This chain joins TRBV2 and TRBJ1-4; the D gene is possibly TRBD1 (5 bases). Trimming shortened V by 8 bases and J by 4 bases, and 11 bases separated the two germline ends. This CDR3 region has 13 residues. Per the germline V gene, CDR1 is SNHLY and CDR2 is FYNNEI. The CDR3 DNA sequence: TGTGCCAGCGGACGGGACGGTAATGAAAAACTGTTTTTT. The encoded protein is CASGRDGNEKLFF.

V gene TRBV5-1 combines with J gene TRBJ1-1; D not resolved. This CDR3 has 14 amino acids. Germline CDR1 is SGHRS and CDR2 is YFSETQ. The V and J ends lost 3 bases and 0 bases respectively, with 9 bases between them. CDR3 nucleotide sequence: TGCGCCAGCAGCTCACAGACTATGAACACTGAAGCTTTCTTT. It yields the protein CASSSQTMNTEAFF.

This chain connects TRBV27 to TRBJ2-7; 8 bases are a match to TRBD1. V was pared by 4 bases and J by 6 bases, with 2 bases of the junction left unmatched. The CDR3 covers 12 residues. Germline V CDR1 and CDR2: MNHEY, SMNVEV (reference sequence). DNA for the CDR3: TGTGCCAGCAGTTACGACAGGGGCGAGCAGTACTTC. The encoded protein is CASSYDRGEQYF.

A single count supports this clone. The gene calls are TRBV6-4 and TRBJ2-2; possible D gene TRBD1, 5 bases. Trimming removed 6 bases at V and 1 base at J, with 9 bases between. CDR1 is MRHNA, CDR2 SNTAGT, per germline. The CDR3 runs to 14 residues. The CDR3 spells CASSAGRNTGELFF. In DNA form, the CDR3 reads TGTGCCAGCAGCGCAGGGCGGAACACCGGGGAGCTGTTTTTT.

The genes are TRBV9 and TRBJ1-4; D perhaps matches TRBD1 (5 bases). CDR3 length: 14 residues. Germline V gene sequence: CDR1 SGDLS, CDR2 YYNGEE. Trimming pared 4 bases from V and 7 bases from J, leaving 14 bases between. CDR3 in amino acids: CASSTRDGGEKLFF. Here the CDR3 DNA reads TGTGCCAGCAGCACCCGGGACGGTGGTGAAAAACTGTTTTTT.

In DNA, the CDR3 is TGTGCCAGCAGCTTAGGTGGGACAGGTGAGCAGTTCTTC. This sequence encodes CASSLGGTGEQFF. J is TRBJ2-1 and V is TRBV11-2; 8 bases match TRBD1. Germline CDR1 reads SGHAT; CDR2 reads FQNNGV. Losses at the gene ends were 1 base for V and 9 bases for J; bases not matched to a gene: 2. The CDR3 extends over 13 amino acids.

In this sample, this clone turned up many times. V usage is TRBV13 and J usage is TRBJ2-3; D is perhaps TRBD2 (7 bases). The CDR3 is 15 residues long. Trimming pared 5 bases from V and 3 bases from J, leaving 15 bases between. CDR1 and CDR2 (germline): PRHDT, FYEKMQ (reference sequence). Here the CDR3 DNA reads TGTGCCAGCAGCCCCACAAGGGGGGGAACAGATACGCAGTATTTT. It specifies CASSPTRGGTDTQYF.

The chain joins TRBV5-6 to TRBJ1-4; weak D call: TRBD1 (5 bases). The V gene lost 0 bases and the J gene lost 3 bases, with 12 bases spanning the gap. The CDR3 length is 16 residues. Germline V CDR1 and CDR2: SGHDT, YYEEEE. CDR3 sequence: CASSLGGLVPNEKLFF. The CDR3 bases are TGTGCCAGCAGCTTGGGGGGACTTGTCCCTAATGAAAAACTGTTTTTT.

This chain uses TRBV19 with TRBJ1-5; D might be TRBD1 (5 bases). The V end lost 3 bases, the J end lost 1 base, and 10 bases lay between the germline ends. Germline loops: CDR1 LNHDA, CDR2 SQIVND (reference sequence). The CDR3 consists of 15 residues. CDR3 region: CASSIGQISNQPQHF. CDR3 sequence (DNA): TGTGCCAGTAGTATCGGACAAATAAGCAATCAGCCCCAGCATTTT. Full variable domain (missing parts from reference TRBV19 and TRBJ1-5): DGGITQSPKYLFRKEGQNVTLSCEQNLNHDAMYWYRQDPGQGLRLIYYSQIVNDFQKGDIAEGYSVSREKKESFPLTVTSAQKNPTAFYLCASSIGQISNQPQHFGDGTRLSIL.